Listed here are 26 T cell receptor beta chains from one sample, sequenced in a study of T cell responses to AZD1222 COVID-19 vaccine. Clones were read by immunoSEQ multiplex PCR, and TCRdb kept only the in-frame ones, dropping some. The sample carries about 140,000 clones, 80% to 95% recorded once. Sequenced here: peripheral blood, sampled 28 days after the second AZD1222 dose. Receptors were obtained from an adult who received the AZD1222 COVID-19 vaccine.

This clone was counted a few times. V and J are TRBV14 and TRBJ1-4, with TRBD1 matching over 8 bases. In germline, CDR1 is SGHDN, CDR2 FVKESK. Trimming cost V 6 bases and J 7 bases; bases outside gene matches: 4. The CDR3 runs 13 residues. The CDR3 nucleotides read TGTGCCAGCAGGTTGCAGGGGGCTGAAAAACTGTTTTTT. Its translation is CASRLQGAEKLFF.

The chain recombines TRBV15 with TRBJ1-2; D call uncertain. Trimming removed 7 bases at V and 3 bases at J, with 9 bases between. Germline CDR1 is LNHNV and CDR2 is YYDKDF (reference sequence). The CDR3 is 12 residues long. Here the CDR3 DNA reads TGTGCCACCAAAGAAATCGACTATGGCTACACCTTC. Encoded protein: CATKEIDYGYTF.

J is TRBJ2-7 and V is TRBV28; 7 positions agree with TRBD1. Germline trimming cut 5 bases from V and 6 bases from J; bases unmatched to any gene: 16. CDR3 length equals 16 residues. Looked up from germline, CDR1 is MDHEN and CDR2 is SYDVKM. CDR3 sequence: CASSKPGQVSRVEQYF. The CDR3 DNA follows: TGTGCCAGCAGTAAACCAGGACAGGTTAGTCGGGTCGAGCAGTACTTC.

The J gene is TRBJ1-1, the V gene TRBV29-1, with a tentative D call TRBD1 (5 bases). The CDR3 contains 10 residues. The germline CDR1 and CDR2 sequences are SQVTM and ANQGSEA. The germline V and J ends were trimmed by 4 bases and 7 bases, with 7 bases remaining between them. The CDR3 reads CSVGGLEAFF. The DNA of the CDR3 is TGCAGCGTTGGGGGCCTTGAAGCTTTCTTT. The full variable domain, rest sourced from reference TRBV29-1 and TRBJ1-1, is SAVISQKPSRDICQRGTSLTIQCQVDSQVTMMFWYRQQPGQSLTLIATANQGSEATYESGFVIDKFPISRPNLTFSTLTVSNMSPEDSSIYLCSVGGLEAFFGQGTRLTVV.

A single count supports this clone. This rearrangement joins TRBV9 to TRBJ2-5, with 9 bases that match TRBD2. The CDR3 runs to 15 residues. The V gene end was trimmed by 6 bases and the J gene end by 2 bases; junction bases not matched to a gene: 8. Germline V lookup: CDR1 SGDLS, CDR2 YYNGEE. CDR3 bases: TGTGCCAGCACCCCAGCGGGAGGTCAACAAGAGACCCAGTACTTC. This encodes CASTPAGGQQETQYF.

The chain uses TRBV4-1 and TRBJ1-1, with a possible D match to TRBD1 (5 bases). V was clipped by 4 bases and J by 7 bases, with 16 bases between them. Germline V gives CDR1 MGHRA, CDR2 YSYEKL. This CDR3 spans 14 amino acids. Written as DNA, the CDR3 is TGCGCCAGCAGCCCGGTGGGGGACGTGGGTGAAGCTTTCTTT. It encodes CASSPVGDVGEAFF.

The chain recombines TRBV7-3 with TRBJ1-2, with D hard to call. This CDR3 is 15 amino acids long. CDR1 and CDR2 from the germline V gene are SGHTA and FQGTGA. Trimming took 5 bases from V and 3 from J, leaving 16 bases between them. The CDR3 spells CASSVGGVSDYGYTF. The CDR3 DNA sequence: TGTGCCAGCAGCGTAGGCGGGGTCTCGGACTATGGCTACACCTTC.

This rearrangement joins TRBV4-3 to TRBJ2-5; D is undetermined. V was shortened by 0 bases and J by 2 bases, with 10 bases between the two germline ends. This CDR3 region has 15 residues. Germline V gives CDR1 LGHNA, CDR2 YSLEER. As DNA, the CDR3 is TGCGCCAGCAGCCAAGACTTACGGCTGCAAGAGACCCAGTACTTC. This encodes CASSQDLRLQETQYF.

The chain combines TRBV6-5 with TRBJ2-3; D is unclear. The germline V gene has CDR1 MNHEY and CDR2 SVGAGI. V lost 4 bases and J lost 2, with 7 bases in between. The CDR3 has 13 amino acids. The CDR3 region has the DNA TGTGCCAGCAGTTTGATGACCACAGATACGCAGTATTTT. Protein: CASSLMTTDTQYF.

The CDR3 DNA reads as TGCGCCAGCAGCCAAGATCCGTGGGCCGGGGAGCTGTTTTTT. It translates to CASSQDPWAGELFF. This chain uses TRBV4-3 with TRBJ2-2; D is ambiguous. CDR1 and CDR2 from the germline V gene are LGHNA and YSLEER. The CDR3 spans 14 residues. Trimming shortened V by 0 bases and J by 6 bases, and 8 bases separated the two germline ends.

The chain joins TRBV6-5 to TRBJ2-1; D gene ambiguous. The germline CDR1 and CDR2 sequences are MNHEY and SVGAGI. Trimming stripped 8 bases from V and 1 base from J, with 9 bases between. The CDR3 covers 13 residues. This CDR3 reads CASSVRSYNEQFF. The CDR3 nucleotides read TGTGCCAGCTCAGTACGGTCCTACAATGAGCAGTTCTTC.

The chain carries TRBV9 and TRBJ1-1; D call uncertain. Germline CDR1 is SGDLS and CDR2 is YYNGEE. V was cut by 5 bases and J by 4 bases, with 15 bases left in between. This CDR3 is built from 14 residues. The CDR3 region is CASSPTTGLTEAFF. CDR3 in DNA: TGTGCCAGCAGTCCTACCACGGGTCTCACTGAAGCTTTCTTT.

A single count supports this clone. The chain carries TRBV25-1 and TRBJ2-2; no clear D. The CDR3 totals 12 residues. CDR1 and CDR2 (germline): MGHDK, SYGVNS. V lost 2 bases and J 8 bases, leaving 6 bases between the germline ends. The DNA of the CDR3 is TGTGCCAGCAGTGAAAGGGTAGGGGAGCTGTTTTTT. It encodes CASSERVGELFF.

As concerns this clone: Other DNA sequences in this sample translate to the same CDR3. CDR3 DNA: TGTGCCAGCAGCGTAGGGACTAGCGTCTACAATGAGCAGTTCTTC. This encodes CASSVGTSVYNEQFF. The chain has TRBV9 and TRBJ2-1, with TRBD2 matching over 9 bases. The V gene end was trimmed by 0 bases and the J gene end by 3 bases; junction bases not matched to a gene: 1. The CDR3 loop spans 15 amino acids. The germline V gene encodes CDR1 SGDLS and CDR2 YYNGEE. Filled out from reference TRBV9 and TRBJ2-1, the complete variable domain reads DSGVTQTPKHLITATGQRVTLRCSPRSGDLSVYWYQQSLDQGLQFLIQYYNGEERAKGNILERFSAQQFPDLHSELNLSSLELGDSALYFCASSVGTSVYNEQFFGPGTRLTVL.

The chain has TRBV2 and TRBJ1-1; 10 nucleotides align to TRBD1. CDR1 and CDR2 (germline): SNHLY, FYNNEI. V was clipped by 6 bases and J by 0 bases; unmatched bases: 7. The CDR3 totals 16 residues. CDR3 amino acids: CASRGGTGAMNTEAFF. The CDR3 nucleotides are TGTGCCAGCAGGGGCGGGACAGGGGCTATGAACACTGAAGCTTTCTTT.

V and J are TRBV7-8 and TRBJ1-3, with D hard to call. CDR3 length: 13 residues. CDR1 SGHVS and CDR2 FQNEAQ come from the germline V gene. Between the trimmed V and J ends, which lost 7 bases and 0 bases, there was a span of 7 bases. The CDR3 DNA reads TGTGCCAGCATCCCCCACTCTGGAAACACCATATATTTT. As protein: CASIPHSGNTIYF.

The chain has TRBV7-2 and TRBJ2-1, with 8 bases lining up with TRBD2. This CDR3 spans 15 amino acids. Germline CDR1 SGHTA, CDR2 FQGNSA. V gave up 7 bases and J gave up 3 bases; unmatched junction bases: 8. The CDR3 protein is CASTLTSDSYNEQFF. CDR3 DNA: TGTGCCAGCACCTTGACTAGCGACAGCTACAATGAGCAGTTCTTC.

V and J are TRBV5-6 and TRBJ2-7, with D unresolved. The germline V gene encodes CDR1 SGHDT and CDR2 YYEEEE. The CDR3 has 14 amino acids. V was pared by 1 base and J by 10 bases, with 18 bases between. This CDR3 reads CASSLTLGQLKQYF. The CDR3 nucleotides read TGTGCCAGCAGCTTGACTTTAGGCCAATTAAAACAGTACTTC.

This clone appeared a single time. The V call is TRBV18, the J call TRBJ2-7; the match to TRBD2 covers 16 bases. The CDR3 totals 17 residues. J was trimmed by 4 bases and V by 3 bases; bases with no gene match: 6. From germline, CDR1 is KGHSH and CDR2 LQKENI. The CDR3 loop is CASSPSGTSGRAYEQYF. The CDR3 DNA reads TGTGCCAGCTCACCGTCCGGGACTAGCGGGAGGGCATACGAGCAGTACTTC.

The V and J genes are TRBV18 and TRBJ2-7; 7 nucleotides align to TRBD1. The CDR3 covers 15 residues. Germline V gene data show CDR1 as KGHSH and CDR2 as LQKENI. V was clipped by 4 bases and J by 7 bases; unmatched bases: 13. CDR3 in DNA: TGTGCCAGCTCACTGGTGCAGGGGGTTCCTTGGGAGCAGTACTTC. Encoded protein: CASSLVQGVPWEQYF.

The chain combines TRBV5-1 with TRBJ1-6, with D possibly TRBD1 on 5 matching bases. From germline, CDR1 is SGHRS and CDR2 YFSETQ. The CDR3 runs 17 residues. Trimming took 0 bases from V and 9 from J, leaving 19 bases between them. The CDR3 sequence is CASSLAGLRDLLSPLHF. Here the CDR3 DNA reads TGCGCCAGCAGCTTGGCGGGGCTCAGGGATTTACTTTCACCCCTCCACTTT.

This clone was found once. The J gene is TRBJ1-4, the V gene TRBV29-1; D unclear. Germline lookup yields CDR1 SQVTM and CDR2 ANQGSEA. The CDR3 covers 13 residues. The germline V and J ends were trimmed by 2 bases and 6 bases, with 10 bases remaining between them. CDR3 in amino acids: CSVENGVDEKLFF. The CDR3 bases are TGCAGCGTTGAAAACGGGGTCGATGAAAAACTGTTTTTT.

The chain couples TRBV27 to TRBJ2-3; 8 nucleotides align to TRBD2. In germline, CDR1 is MNHEY, CDR2 SMNVEV (reference sequence). The J segment lost 3 bases and the V segment lost 6 bases, leaving 17 bases of the junction unmatched. This CDR3 is built from 18 residues. Written as DNA, the CDR3 is TGTGCCAGCAGCCCCCTTGCGGTTGGAGCGGGAGTGACAGATACGCAGTATTTT. Encoded protein: CASSPLAVGAGVTDTQYF.

The chain combines TRBV6-5 with TRBJ1-2, with D possibly being TRBD1 (5 bases). The CDR3 is 15 residues long. CDR1 and CDR2 from the germline V gene are MNHEY and SVGAGI. V dropped 0 bases and J dropped 6 bases, with 14 bases sitting between them. The DNA of the CDR3 is TGTGCCAGCAGTTACTCGGTGGGGCGCGTCAATGGCTACACCTTC. Residues: CASSYSVGRVNGYTF.

The V gene is TRBV7-9, the J gene TRBJ2-7; TRBD2 matches at 8 bases. Losses at the gene ends were 1 base for V and 3 bases for J; bases not matched to a gene: 17. The CDR3 has 19 residues. Germline CDR1 reads SEHNR; CDR2 reads FQNEAQ (reference sequence). Here the CDR3 reads CASSLGAVIAGIPFYEQYF. In DNA form, the CDR3 reads TGTGCCAGCAGCTTAGGGGCGGTAATAGCGGGGATACCTTTCTACGAGCAGTACTTC.

Written as DNA, the CDR3 is TGCGCCAGCAGCCACCAACCAGGGAGTAATGAAAAACTGTTTTTT. Amino acids: CASSHQPGSNEKLFF. The J gene is TRBJ1-4, the V gene TRBV4-1; maybe TRBD1 (5 bases). This CDR3 contains 15 residues. The V end lost 3 bases, the J end lost 4 bases, and 12 bases lay between the germline ends. Per the germline V gene, CDR1 is MGHRA and CDR2 is YSYEKL.